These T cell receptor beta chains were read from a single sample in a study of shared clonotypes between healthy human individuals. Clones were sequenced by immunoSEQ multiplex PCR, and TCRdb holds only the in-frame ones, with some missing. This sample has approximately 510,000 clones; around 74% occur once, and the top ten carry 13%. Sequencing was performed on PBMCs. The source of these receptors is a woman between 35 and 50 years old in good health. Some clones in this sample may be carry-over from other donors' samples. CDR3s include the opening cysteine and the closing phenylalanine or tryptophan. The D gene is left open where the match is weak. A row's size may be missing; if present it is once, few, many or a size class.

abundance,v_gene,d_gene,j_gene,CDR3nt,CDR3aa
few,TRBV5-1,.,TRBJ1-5,TGCGCCAGCAGCTTGCAAGGACAGCGCAATCAGCCCCAGCATTTT,CASSLQGQRNQPQHF
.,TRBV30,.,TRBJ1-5,TGTGCCTGGAGTATCGGGGACGACCAGCCCCAGCATTTT,CAWSIGDDQPQHF
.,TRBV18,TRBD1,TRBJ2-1,TGTGCCAGCTCACCAGGGACAGGGAGTAATGGGTACAATGAGCAGTTCTTC,CASSPGTGSNGYNEQFF
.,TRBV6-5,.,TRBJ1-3,TGTGCCAGCAGTTACCAGGGGCACTCTGGAAACACCATATATTTT,CASSYQGHSGNTIYF
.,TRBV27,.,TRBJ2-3,TGTGCCAGCAGTATCCAGGGTGTACTCACAGATACGCAGTATTTT,CASSIQGVLTDTQYF
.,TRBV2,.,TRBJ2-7,TGTGCCAGCAAGTCCCGGGACGCCTCGGCCGAGCAGTACTTC,CASKSRDASAEQYF
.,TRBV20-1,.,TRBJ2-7,TGCAGTGCTAGGCCATCCTACGAGCAGTACTTC,CSARPSYEQYF
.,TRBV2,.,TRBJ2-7,TGTGCCAGCAGTGAAGGCCGCGCGGGTCCTTACGAGCAGTACTTC,CASSEGRAGPYEQYF
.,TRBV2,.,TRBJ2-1,TGTGCCAGCAGTGAAGCGCTTAGGAGCGGAAACAATGAGCAGTTCTTC,CASSEALRSGNNEQFF
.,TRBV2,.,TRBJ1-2,TGTGCCAGCAGTGAAACCAGGGGACCTGGCTACACCTTC,CASSETRGPGYTF
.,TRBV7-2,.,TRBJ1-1,TGTGCCAGCAGCTTAGGGCAAACAGGGCAGAACACTGAAGCTTTCTTT,CASSLGQTGQNTEAFF
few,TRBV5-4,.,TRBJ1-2,TGTGCCAGCAGCTTAGAGGGGCTCGACTATGGCTACACCTTC,CASSLEGLDYGYTF
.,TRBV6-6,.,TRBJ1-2,TGTGCCAGCACCTCCGGGACTCAAGGCGGCTACACCTTC,CASTSGTQGGYTF
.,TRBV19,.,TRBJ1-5,TGTGCCAGTAGTCCCCTTGGTGAGCCCCAGCATTTT,CASSPLGEPQHF
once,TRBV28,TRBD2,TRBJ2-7,TGTGCCCGGCCGAACGGACTAGCGGGACCGGACGAGCAGTACTTC,CARPNGLAGPDEQYF
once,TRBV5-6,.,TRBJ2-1,TGTGCCAGCAGCTTGCAGGGGTGGTACAATGAGCAGTTCTTC,CASSLQGWYNEQFF
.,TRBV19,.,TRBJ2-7,TGTGCCAGTAGTAGTGTGGCGGCCGTGCAGTACTTC,CASSSVAAVQYF
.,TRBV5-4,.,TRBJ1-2,TGTGCCAGCAGTTCAGAGGCTGGCTACACCTTC,CASSSEAGYTF
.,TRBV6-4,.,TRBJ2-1,TGTGCCAGCAGGGCTACAGGGGACTCGGGTGAGCAGTTCTTC,CASRATGDSGEQFF
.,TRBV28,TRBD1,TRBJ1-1,TGTGCCAGCAGGGGGACAGAGAACACTGAAGCTTTCTTT,CASRGTENTEAFF
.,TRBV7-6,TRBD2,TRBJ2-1,TGTGCCAGCAGCTTACTATTTGGGACTAGCGGATACAATGAGCAGTTCTTC,CASSLLFGTSGYNEQFF
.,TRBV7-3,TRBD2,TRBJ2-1,TGTGCCAGCAGCCTAAGCGGGACCTCCTACAATGAGCAGTTCTTC,CASSLSGTSYNEQFF
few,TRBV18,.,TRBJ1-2,TGTGCCAGCTCACCTACAGGGACGAACTATGGCTACACCTTC,CASSPTGTNYGYTF
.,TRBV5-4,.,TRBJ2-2,TGTGCCAGCAGCAGTGGCTCCGGGGAGCTGTTTTTT,CASSSGSGELFF
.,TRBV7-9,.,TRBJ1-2,TGTGCCAGCAGCAAAGACACATATGGCTACACCTTC,CASSKDTYGYTF
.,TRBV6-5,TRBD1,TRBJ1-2,TGTGCCAGCAGTACAGACAGGGGGGTAGGCTACACCTTC,CASSTDRGVGYTF
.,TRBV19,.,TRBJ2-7,TGTGCCAGTTCTAACCCGGGGATCTCCTACGAGCAGTACTTC,CASSNPGISYEQYF
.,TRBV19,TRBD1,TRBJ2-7,TGTGCCAGTGCGGGACAGGGGGCCTACGAGCAGTACTTC,CASAGQGAYEQYF
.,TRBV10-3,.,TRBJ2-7,TGTGCCATCAGTGAGTTGGGACGGAGCTACGAGCAGTACTTC,CAISELGRSYEQYF
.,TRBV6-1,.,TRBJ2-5,TGTGCCAGCAGTGAAGGTCTTGCGTCGAATCCTCAAGAGACCCAGTACTTC,CASSEGLASNPQETQYF
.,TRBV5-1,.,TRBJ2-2,TGCGCCAGCAGCTTGGACGGCGGAAAGAACACCGGGGAGCTGTTTTTT,CASSLDGGKNTGELFF
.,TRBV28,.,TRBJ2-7,TGTGCCAGCACAGGGTCCCACGAGCAGTACTTC,CASTGSHEQYF
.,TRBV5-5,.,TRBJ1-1,TGTGCCAGCAGCCCGGCAGGTGGGGGGCTCACTGAAGCTTTCTTT,CASSPAGGGLTEAFF
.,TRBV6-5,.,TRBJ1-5,TGTGCCAGCAACCCACCCGGGGAGGATCAGCCCCAGCATTTT,CASNPPGEDQPQHF
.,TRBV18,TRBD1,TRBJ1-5,TGTGCCAGCTCACCAGGACAGGGCCATCAGCCCCAGCATTTT,CASSPGQGHQPQHF
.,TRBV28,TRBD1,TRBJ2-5,TGTGCCAGCAGTTTTCTGGCAGGGGGTTATGAGACCCAGTACTTC,CASSFLAGGYETQYF
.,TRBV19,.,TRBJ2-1,TGTGCCAGTAGTAACGGACAATCCGTCGCAAATGAGCAGTTCTTC,CASSNGQSVANEQFF
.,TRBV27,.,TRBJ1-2,TGTGCCAGCAGTCTCGCCCGGGCAGGGGCTTATGGCTACACCTTC,CASSLARAGAYGYTF
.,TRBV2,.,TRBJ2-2,TGTGCCAGCAGTGAGTTGCTGGCCACCGGGGAGCTGTTTTTT,CASSELLATGELFF
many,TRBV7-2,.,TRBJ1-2,TGTGCCAGCAGCTTATATGGGCCGAGGAAGGGCTACACCTTC,CASSLYGPRKGYTF
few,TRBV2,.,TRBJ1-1,TGTGCCAGCAGTGGGATTCCGAACACTGAAGCTTTCTTT,CASSGIPNTEAFF
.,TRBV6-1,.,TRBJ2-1,TGTGCCAGCAGTGAAGCGGACTGGTACAATGAGCAGTTCTTC,CASSEADWYNEQFF
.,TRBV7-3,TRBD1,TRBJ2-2,TGTGCCAGCAGCTTAGGGACAGGGTGGAACACCGGGGAGCTGTTTTTT,CASSLGTGWNTGELFF
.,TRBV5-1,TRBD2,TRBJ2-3,TGCGCCAGCAGCTCAACGGGAGGCGGGGCAGATACGCAGTATTTT,CASSSTGGGADTQYF
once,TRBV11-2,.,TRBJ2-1,TGTGCCAGCATAGGGGCCTGGGGAGGCAATGAGCAGTTCTTC,CASIGAWGGNEQFF
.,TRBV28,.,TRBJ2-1,TGTGCCAGCAGTGGGGGGGGACAGACCTACAATGAGCAGTTCTTC,CASSGGGQTYNEQFF
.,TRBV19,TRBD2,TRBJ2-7,TGTGCCAGTAGTATATGGGGTGGACTAGCCAACGAGCAGTACTTC,CASSIWGGLANEQYF
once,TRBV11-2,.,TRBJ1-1,TGTGCCAGCAGCTTAGACCCAGGGACTGAAGCTTTCTTT,CASSLDPGTEAFF
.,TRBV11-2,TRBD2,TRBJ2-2,TGTGCCAGCAGCCGATCTACTAGCGGGAGTATCACCGGGGAGCTGTTTTTT,CASSRSTSGSITGELFF
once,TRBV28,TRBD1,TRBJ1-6,TGTGCCAGCACCCAGCGACAGGGGCAGACACCCCTCCACTTT,CASTQRQGQTPLHF
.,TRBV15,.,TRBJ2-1,TGTGCCACCAGCAGAGTAGCAGGAGACAATGAGCAGTTCTTC,CATSRVAGDNEQFF
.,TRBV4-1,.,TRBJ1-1,TGCGCCAGCAGCCCCAGAGCCGTAACGGGGAACACTGAAGCTTTCTTT,CASSPRAVTGNTEAFF
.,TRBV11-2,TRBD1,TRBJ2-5,TGTGCCAGCAGCACCGGGACAGTACAAGAGACCCAGTACTTC,CASSTGTVQETQYF
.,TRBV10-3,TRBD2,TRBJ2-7,TGTGCCATCAGCGGGCCTGGGGGGACTAGCGGGAGGGCCCGATACGAGCAGTACTTC,CAISGPGGTSGRARYEQYF
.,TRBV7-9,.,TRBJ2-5,TGTGCCAGCAGCTATTTACCCAGGGACAGAATCGGAGGGCAGTACTTC,CASSYLPRDRIGGQYF
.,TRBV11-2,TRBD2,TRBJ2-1,TGTGCCAGCAGCTTAAGAGGGACTAGGCCTTTAGGTGAGCAGTTCTTC,CASSLRGTRPLGEQFF
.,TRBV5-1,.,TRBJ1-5,TGCGCCAGCAGTACAGACAGCAATAGCAATCAGCCCCAGCATTTT,CASSTDSNSNQPQHF
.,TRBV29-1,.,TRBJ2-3,TGCAGCGTTGAAGATCCAGGTACAGATACGCAGTATTTT,CSVEDPGTDTQYF
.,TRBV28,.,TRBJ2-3,TGTGCGGAGCAGGGTGACACAGATACGCAGTATTTT,CAEQGDTDTQYF